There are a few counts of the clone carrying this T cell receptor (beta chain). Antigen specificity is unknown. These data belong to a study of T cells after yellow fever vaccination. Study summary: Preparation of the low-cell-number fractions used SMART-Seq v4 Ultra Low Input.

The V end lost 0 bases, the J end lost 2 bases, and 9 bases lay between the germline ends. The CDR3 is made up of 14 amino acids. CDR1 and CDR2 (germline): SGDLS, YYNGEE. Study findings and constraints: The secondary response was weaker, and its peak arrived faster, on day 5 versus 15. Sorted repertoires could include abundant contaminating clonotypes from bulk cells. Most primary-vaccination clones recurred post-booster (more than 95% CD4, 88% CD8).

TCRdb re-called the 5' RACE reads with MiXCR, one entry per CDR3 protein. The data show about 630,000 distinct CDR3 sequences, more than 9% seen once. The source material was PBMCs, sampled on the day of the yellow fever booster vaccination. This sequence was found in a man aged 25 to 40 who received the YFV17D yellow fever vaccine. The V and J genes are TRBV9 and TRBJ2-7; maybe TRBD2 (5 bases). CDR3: CASSVAELAYEQYF. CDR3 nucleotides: TGTGCCAGCAGCGTAGCGGAACTAGCCTACGAGCAGTACTTC.